The sequence of this TCR beta chain was determined in a study of blood T cells in healthy people across ages. Study-wide results and caveats: Diversity of TCR beta per million T cells declined in a roughly linear way with age. Percentage of naive T cells showed a strong correlation with TCR beta diversity.

The sample holds a few counts of this clonotype. Its specificity is not known. A sample-barcoded 5' primer and a J-beta primer mix were used in a second PCR of roughly 7 to 12 cycles. Tagging of each cDNA molecule was performed by a template-switch adaptor with 12 random nucleotides. Using its own MiXCR run on the 5' RACE reads, TCRdb lists one record per CDR3 protein. Of more than 550,000 distinct CDR3 sequences listed, about 20% are singletons. This CDR3 region has 16 residues. CDR1 and CDR2 from the germline V gene are SGHVS and FQNEAQ. The J segment lost 4 bases and the V segment lost 5 bases, leaving 11 bases of the junction unmatched.

The sequenced material came from blood. The rearrangement links TRBV7-8 to TRBJ2-1, with TRBD2 matching over 7 bases. The clonotype originates from an older man in good health. The CDR3 sequence: CASSRSAGAMYNEQFF. The CDR3 DNA reads as TGTGCCAGCAGCAGGTCGGCGGGAGCCATGTACAATGAGCAGTTCTTC. The full variable domain, its missing parts supplied by reference TRBV7-8 and TRBJ2-1, is GAGVSQSPRYKVAKRGQDVALRCDPISGHVSLFWYQQALGQGPEFLTYFQNEAQLDKSGLPSDRFFAERPEGSVSTLKIQRTQQEDSAVYLCASSRSAGAMYNEQFFGPGTRLTVL.